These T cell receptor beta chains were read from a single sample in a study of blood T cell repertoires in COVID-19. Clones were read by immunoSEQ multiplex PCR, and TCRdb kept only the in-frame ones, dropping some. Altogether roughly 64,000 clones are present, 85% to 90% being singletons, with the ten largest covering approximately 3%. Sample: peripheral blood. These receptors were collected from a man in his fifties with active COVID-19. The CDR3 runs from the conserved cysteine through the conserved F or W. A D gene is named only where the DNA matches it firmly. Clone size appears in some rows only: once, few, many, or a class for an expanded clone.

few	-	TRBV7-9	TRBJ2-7	TGTGCCAGCAGCTTAGCAGGGAGCCATGCCTACGAGCAGTACTTC	CASSLAGSHAYEQYF
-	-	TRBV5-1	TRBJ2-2	TGCGCCAGCAGCTTGGAGGGGCGGAACACCGGGGAGCTGTTTTTT	CASSLEGRNTGELFF
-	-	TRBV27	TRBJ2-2	TGTGCCAGCAGTTTAGGGGCCAGGAACACCGGGGAGCTGTTTTTT	CASSLGARNTGELFF
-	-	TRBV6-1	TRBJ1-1	TGTGCCAGCAGTGAAAGCAACACTGAAGCTTTCTTT	CASSESNTEAFF
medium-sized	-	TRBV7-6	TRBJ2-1	TGTGCCAGCAGCTTAGGCGGCAGCAGCAATGAGCAGTTCTTC	CASSLGGSSNEQFF
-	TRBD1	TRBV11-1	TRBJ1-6	TGTGCCAGCAGGGACAGGACCCGTTCACCCCTCCACTTT	CASRDRTRSPLHF
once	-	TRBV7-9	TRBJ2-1	TGTGCCAGCAGCTTAGTTGGGCTATACGAGCAGTTCTTC	CASSLVGLYEQFF
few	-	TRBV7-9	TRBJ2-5	TGTGCCAGCAGTACAGGGCGGGAGCAAGAGACCCAGTACTTC	CASSTGREQETQYF
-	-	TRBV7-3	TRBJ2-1	TGTGCCAGCAGCTTAGAGGGTGGATACAATGAGCAGTTCTTC	CASSLEGGYNEQFF
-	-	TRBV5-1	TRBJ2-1	TGCGCCAGCGGGCTTTTGGGCAACAATGAGCAGTTCTTC	CASGLLGNNEQFF
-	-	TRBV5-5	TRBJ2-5	TGTGCCAGCAGCTTTCTGGTTATCGCGGAAGAAGAGACCCAGTACTTC	CASSFLVIAEEETQYF
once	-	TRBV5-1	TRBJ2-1	TGCGCCAGCAGCTCGCGGACTAACGACAATGAGCAGTTCTTC	CASSSRTNDNEQFF
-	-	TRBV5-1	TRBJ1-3	TGCGCCAGCACCGACACAGGGTCTGGAAACACCATATATTTT	CASTDTGSGNTIYF
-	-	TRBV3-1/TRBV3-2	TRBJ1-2	TGTGCCAGCAGCCAGGGCCCGAACTATGGCTACACCTTC	CASSQGPNYGYTF
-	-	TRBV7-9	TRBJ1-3	TGTGCCAGCAGCTTGGGGGGGAACGCTGGAAACACCATATATTTT	CASSLGGNAGNTIYF
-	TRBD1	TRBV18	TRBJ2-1	TGTGCCAGCTCACCGACAGGGCAGGGTGAGCAGTTCTTC	CASSPTGQGEQFF
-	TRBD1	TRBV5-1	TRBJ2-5	TGCGCCAGCAGCCCAGGGACAGGGGACGGCCAAGAGACCCAGTACTTC	CASSPGTGDGQETQYF
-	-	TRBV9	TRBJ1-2	TGTGCCAGCAGCGATCCGCAGGAATCTAACTATGGCTACACCTTC	CASSDPQESNYGYTF
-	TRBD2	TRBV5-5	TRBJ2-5	TGTGCCAGCAGCTTGGCCCTAGCGGGGGGGCAAGAGACCCAGTACTTC	CASSLALAGGQETQYF
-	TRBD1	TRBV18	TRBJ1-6	TGTGCCAGCTCCGAGGGGGCACCGGATTCACCCCTCCACTTT	CASSEGAPDSPLHF
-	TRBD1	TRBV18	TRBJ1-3	TGTGCCAGCTCACCCCGACAGGGGCTAACCGGAAACACCATATATTTT	CASSPRQGLTGNTIYF
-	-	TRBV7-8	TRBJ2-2	TGTGCCAGCAGCTTAGCCCGGGGTTTTACCGGGGAGCTGTTTTTT	CASSLARGFTGELFF
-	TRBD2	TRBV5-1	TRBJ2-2	TGCGCCAGCAGCTCCGGACTAGCGGGGGGGCCCGGGACCGGGGAGCTGTTTTTT	CASSSGLAGGPGTGELFF
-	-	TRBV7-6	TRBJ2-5	TGTGCCAGCAGCTTAGGTTTCAAAAAAGAGACCCAGTACTTC	CASSLGFKKETQYF
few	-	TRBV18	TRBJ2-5	TGTGCCAGCTCACCACCGGGGGGGGCCCAAGAGACCCAGTACTTC	CASSPPGGAQETQYF
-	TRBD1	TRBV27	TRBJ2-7	TGTGCCAGCATTTACCTCGGACAGGTGAGCTCCTACGAGCAGTACTTC	CASIYLGQVSSYEQYF
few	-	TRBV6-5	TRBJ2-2	TGTGCCAGCAGTCGTGACACCGGGGAGCTGTTTTTT	CASSRDTGELFF
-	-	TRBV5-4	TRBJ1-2	TGTGCCAGCAGTTTCCTCGGGGAACGGAGTCATGGCTACACCTTC	CASSFLGERSHGYTF
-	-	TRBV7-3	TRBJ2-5	TGTGCCAGCAGCTCCCTCTCCGGGGAGACCCAGTACTTC	CASSSLSGETQYF
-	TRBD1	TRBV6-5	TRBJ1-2	TGTGCCAGCAGGATGACAGGGGGCGATAACTATGGCTACACCTTC	CASRMTGGDNYGYTF
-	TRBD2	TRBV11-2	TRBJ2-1	TGTGCCAGCAGTTATACCGGGACTAGCGACAATGAGCAGTTCTTC	CASSYTGTSDNEQFF
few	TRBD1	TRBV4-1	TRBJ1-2	TGCGCCAGCAGCCAAGGGTCCGGTTACAGGGGCCGTTCTGACTATGGCTACACCTTC	CASSQGSGYRGRSDYGYTF
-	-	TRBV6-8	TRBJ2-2	TGTGCCAGCAGTTATTTACAGGAAACCGGGGAGCTGTTTTTT	CASSYLQETGELFF
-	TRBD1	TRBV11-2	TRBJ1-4	TGTGCCAGCAGCCAGACAGGGGGCGTGGGTGAAAAACTGTTTTTT	CASSQTGGVGEKLFF
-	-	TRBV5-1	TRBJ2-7	TGCGCCAGCAGCTTGGACAACTACGAGCAGTACTTC	CASSLDNYEQYF
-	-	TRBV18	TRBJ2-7	TGTGCCAGCTCACCACGGGCAGGGGGGAACGAGCAGTACTTC	CASSPRAGGNEQYF
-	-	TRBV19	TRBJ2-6	TGTGCCAGTAGTATTGGCAGAAACGAGGCCAACGTCCTGACTTTC	CASSIGRNEANVLTF
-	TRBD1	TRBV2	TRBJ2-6	TGTGCCAGCAGTCCACGGACAGGGTCCGGGGCCAACGTCCTGACTTTC	CASSPRTGSGANVLTF
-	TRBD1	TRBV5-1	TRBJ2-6	TGCGCCAGCAGCTTGGGACAGGGGGGAAATATGGGCCTTTCTGGGGCCAACGTCCTGACTTTC	CASSLGQGGNMGLSGANVLTF
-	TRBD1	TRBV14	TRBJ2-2	TGTGCCAGCAGCCAGTGGACAGGTCTGAACACCGGGGAGCTGTTTTTT	CASSQWTGLNTGELFF
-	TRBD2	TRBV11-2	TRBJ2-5	TGTGCCAGCAGCTTTACTAGCGGGGGGGCCATTGGGGTGAAGACCCAGTACTTC	CASSFTSGGAIGVKTQYF
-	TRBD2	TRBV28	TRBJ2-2	TGTGCCAGCAGCCGCGCAGCGGGAGGAAGGGACACCGGGGAGCTGTTTTTT	CASSRAAGGRDTGELFF
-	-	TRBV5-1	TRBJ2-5	TGCGCCAGCAGCCCCCCCGGGACAATCGGGGAGACCCAGTACTTC	CASSPPGTIGETQYF
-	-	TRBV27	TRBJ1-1	TGTGCCAGCAGTACCTCTCGACAGGCACAGACTGAAGCTTTCTTT	CASSTSRQAQTEAFF
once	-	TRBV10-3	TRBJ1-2	TGTGCCATCAGTGCGGGGCAGGGGAAGGGGGACTATGGCTACACCTTC	CAISAGQGKGDYGYTF
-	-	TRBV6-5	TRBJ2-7	TGTGCCAGCAGTCGACTAGATGGGAGCTACGAGCAGTACTTC	CASSRLDGSYEQYF
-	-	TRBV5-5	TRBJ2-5	TGTGCCAGCAGCTTGGCCGACCAGGGGTGGGAGACCCAGTACTTC	CASSLADQGWETQYF
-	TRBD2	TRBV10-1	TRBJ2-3	TGCGCCAGCAGTGAGTCGACTAGCGGGGGCCATACAGATACGCAGTATTTT	CASSESTSGGHTDTQYF
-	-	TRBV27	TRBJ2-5	TGTGCCGGGGGACACAACCAAGAGACCCAGTACTTC	CAGGHNQETQYF
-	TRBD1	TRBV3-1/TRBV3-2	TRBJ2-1	TGTGCCAGCAGCGCCCCCCTGGGACAGGGGGCTCATGAGCAGTTCTTC	CASSAPLGQGAHEQFF
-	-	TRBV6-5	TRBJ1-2	TGTGCCAGCAGCAACAGGCGTGGGAAAGTCGGCTACACCTTC	CASSNRRGKVGYTF
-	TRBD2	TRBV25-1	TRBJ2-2	TGTGCCAGCAGTACTAGCGGGAGGGCCTTCACCGGGGAGCTGTTTTTT	CASSTSGRAFTGELFF
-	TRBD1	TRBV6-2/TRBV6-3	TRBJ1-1	TGTGCCAGCAGTAAGCCAGAGGGGGCCGCTTTCTTT	CASSKPEGAAFF
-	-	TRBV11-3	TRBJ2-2	TGTGCCAGCAGCCCAGGGGATACCGGGGAGCTGTTTTTT	CASSPGDTGELFF
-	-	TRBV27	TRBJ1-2	TGTGCCAGCAGTTTCAGGTTGAATAACTATGGCTACACCTTC	CASSFRLNNYGYTF
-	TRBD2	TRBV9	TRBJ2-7	TGTGCCAGCAGCCCCCATCCGGGACTAGCGGGGAATTCCTACGAGCAGTACTTC	CASSPHPGLAGNSYEQYF
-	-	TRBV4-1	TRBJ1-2	TGCGCCAGCAGCCAGGGGTGGGCGCGGGGGAATTTTCGCTACACCTTC	CASSQGWARGNFRYTF
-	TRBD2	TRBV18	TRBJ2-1	TGTGCCAGCTCACTCCGGACTAGCGGGATTTACAATGAGCAGTTCTTC	CASSLRTSGIYNEQFF
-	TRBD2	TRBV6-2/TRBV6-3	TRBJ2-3	TGTGCCAGCAGTGGAGATAGCGGGAGTAAAACAGATACGCAGTATTTT	CASSGDSGSKTDTQYF
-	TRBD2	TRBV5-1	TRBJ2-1	TGCGCCAGCAGTCTCGGCGGGGGGGACGGGTACAATGAGCAGTTCTTC	CASSLGGGDGYNEQFF